The T cell receptor beta chain under discussion was sequenced for a study of CD8+ T cells in alopecia areata. Study-level information: Twice daily, treated patients received 5 to 10 mg of oral tofacitinib. Percentage of affected scalp area was the basis on which treated patients' severity was scored.

Extracted RNA was reverse transcribed into cDNA, the sequencing template. The method was immunoSEQ multiplex PCR; TCRdb's version includes in-frame clones alone and lacks a portion of them. Counted here are 150,000 to 200,000 clones, roughly 70% occurring once; the ten biggest clones make up roughly 1.3%. The treatment denotes: oral pan-JAK inhibitor, 5-10 mg twice daily. Trimming took 6 bases from V and 0 from J, leaving 9 bases between them. This CDR3 region has 14 residues. Germline CDR1 SGHTA, CDR2 FQGNSA. The sequences come from CD4+ T cells sorted from blood, collected around week 50, from a patient treated with tofacitinib. This sequence was found in a human donor with alopecia areata. This rearrangement joins TRBV7-2 to TRBJ1-3, with D unresolved. CDR3: CASSTYLSGNTIYF. The DNA of the CDR3 is TGTGCCAGCAGTACTTATCTCTCTGGAAACACCATATATTTT.